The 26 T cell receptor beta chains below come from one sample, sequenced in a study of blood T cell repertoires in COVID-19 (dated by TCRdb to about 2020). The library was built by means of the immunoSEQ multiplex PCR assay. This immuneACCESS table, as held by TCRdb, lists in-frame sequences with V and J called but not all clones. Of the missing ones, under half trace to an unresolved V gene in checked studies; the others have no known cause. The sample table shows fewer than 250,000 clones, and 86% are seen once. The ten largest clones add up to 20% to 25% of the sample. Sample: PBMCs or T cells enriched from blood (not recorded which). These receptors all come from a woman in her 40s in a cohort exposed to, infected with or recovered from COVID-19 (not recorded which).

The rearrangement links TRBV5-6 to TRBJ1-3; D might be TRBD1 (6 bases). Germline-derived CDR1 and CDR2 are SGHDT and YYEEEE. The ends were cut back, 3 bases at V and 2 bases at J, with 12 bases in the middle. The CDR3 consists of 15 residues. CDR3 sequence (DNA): TGTGCCAGCAGCTCACCAGGGGCGACTGGAAACACCATATATTTT. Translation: CASSSPGATGNTIYF.

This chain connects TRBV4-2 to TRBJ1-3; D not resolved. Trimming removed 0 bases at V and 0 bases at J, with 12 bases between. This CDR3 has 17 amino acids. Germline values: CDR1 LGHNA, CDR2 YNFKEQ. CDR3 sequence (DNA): TGTGCCAGCAGCCAAGATCTCCTCAGGTTCTCTGGAAACACCATATATTTT. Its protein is CASSQDLLRFSGNTIYF.

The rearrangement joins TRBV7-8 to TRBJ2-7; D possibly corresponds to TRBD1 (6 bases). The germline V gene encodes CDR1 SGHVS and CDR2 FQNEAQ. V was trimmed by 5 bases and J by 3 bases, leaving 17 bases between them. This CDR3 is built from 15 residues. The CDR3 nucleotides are TGTGCCAGCAGCCCAGGAACAGGGTATGGCTACGAGCAGTACTTC. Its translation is CASSPGTGYGYEQYF.

The CDR3 sequence is CASSWQGDTEAFF. For the CDR3, the DNA is TGCGCCAGCAGCTGGCAGGGGGACACTGAAGCTTTCTTT. The rearrangement uses TRBV5-1 and TRBJ1-1; 7 positions match TRBD1. CDR1 SGHRS and CDR2 YFSETQ come from the germline V gene. V dropped 3 bases and J dropped 3; count of bases not matched to a gene: 2. There are 13 residues in the CDR3.

The CDR3 protein is CATGRERYNEQFF. DNA of the CDR3: TGCGCCACGGGGCGGGAGAGGTACAATGAGCAGTTCTTC. This rearrangement joins TRBV10-2 to TRBJ2-1; 7 bases align to TRBD2. There are 13 residues in the CDR3. Germline V CDR1 and CDR2: WSHSY, SAAADI. The V and J ends lost 10 bases and 4 bases, in that order; junction bases with no gene match: 7.

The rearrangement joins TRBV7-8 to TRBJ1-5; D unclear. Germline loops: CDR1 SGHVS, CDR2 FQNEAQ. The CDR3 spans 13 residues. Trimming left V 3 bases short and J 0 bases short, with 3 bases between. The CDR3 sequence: CASSFNSNQPQHF. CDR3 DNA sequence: TGTGCCAGCAGCTTTAATAGCAATCAGCCCCAGCATTTT.

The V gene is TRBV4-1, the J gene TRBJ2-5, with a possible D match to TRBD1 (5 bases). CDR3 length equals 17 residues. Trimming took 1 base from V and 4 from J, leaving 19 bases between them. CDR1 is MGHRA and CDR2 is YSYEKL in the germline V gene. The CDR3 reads CASSQVFFREPAETQYF. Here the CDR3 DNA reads TGCGCCAGCAGCCAAGTTTTCTTCAGGGAACCAGCAGAGACCCAGTACTTC.

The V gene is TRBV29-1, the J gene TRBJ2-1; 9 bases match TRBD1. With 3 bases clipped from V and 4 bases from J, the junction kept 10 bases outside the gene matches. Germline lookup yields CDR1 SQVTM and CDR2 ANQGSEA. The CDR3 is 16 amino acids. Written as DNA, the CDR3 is TGCAGCGTTGATCCTTTTGCACAGGGGGCGTACAATGAGCAGTTCTTC. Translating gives CSVDPFAQGAYNEQFF.

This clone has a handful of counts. In DNA, the CDR3 is TGTGCCAGCAAAGGGACAGGAGGCCAGCCCCAGCATTTT. Its protein is CASKGTGGQPQHF. The chain is built from TRBV6-5 and TRBJ1-5; 8 bases map to TRBD1. J gave up 7 bases and V 7 bases, and 6 bases lay outside the gene matches. Germline values: CDR1 MNHEY, CDR2 SVGAGI. The CDR3 has 13 amino acids.

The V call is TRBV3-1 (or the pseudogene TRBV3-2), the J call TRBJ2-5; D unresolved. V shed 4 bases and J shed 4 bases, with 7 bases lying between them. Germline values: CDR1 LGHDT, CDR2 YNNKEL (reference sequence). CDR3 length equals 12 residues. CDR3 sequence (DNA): TGTGCCAGCAGCCCCCCCGGAGAGACCCAGTACTTC. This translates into CASSPPGETQYF.

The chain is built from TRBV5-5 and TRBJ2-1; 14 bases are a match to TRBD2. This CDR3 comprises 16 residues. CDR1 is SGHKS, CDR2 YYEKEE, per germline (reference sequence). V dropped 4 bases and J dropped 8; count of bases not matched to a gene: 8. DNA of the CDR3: TGTGCCAGCAGCGTACGACTAGCGGGAGGGCCGGATGAGCAGTTCTTC. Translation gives CASSVRLAGGPDEQFF.

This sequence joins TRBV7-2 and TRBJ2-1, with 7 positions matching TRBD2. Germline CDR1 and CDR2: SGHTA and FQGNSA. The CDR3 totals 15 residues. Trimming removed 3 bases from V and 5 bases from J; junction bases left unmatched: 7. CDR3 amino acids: CASSFYLADNNEQFF. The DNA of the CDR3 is TGTGCCAGCAGCTTTTATCTAGCGGACAACAATGAGCAGTTCTTC.

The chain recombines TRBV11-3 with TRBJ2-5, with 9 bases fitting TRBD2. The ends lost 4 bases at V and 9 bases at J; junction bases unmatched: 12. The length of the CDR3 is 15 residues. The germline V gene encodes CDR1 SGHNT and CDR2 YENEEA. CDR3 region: CASSSRTSAQLAQYF. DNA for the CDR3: TGTGCCAGCAGCTCGAGGACTAGCGCCCAGTTGGCCCAGTACTTC.

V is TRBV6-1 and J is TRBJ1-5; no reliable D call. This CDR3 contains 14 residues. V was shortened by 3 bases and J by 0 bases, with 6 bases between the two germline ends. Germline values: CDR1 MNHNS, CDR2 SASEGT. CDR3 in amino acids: CASSERSSNQPQHF. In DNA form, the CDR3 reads TGTGCCAGCAGTGAGCGGAGTAGCAATCAGCCCCAGCATTTT.

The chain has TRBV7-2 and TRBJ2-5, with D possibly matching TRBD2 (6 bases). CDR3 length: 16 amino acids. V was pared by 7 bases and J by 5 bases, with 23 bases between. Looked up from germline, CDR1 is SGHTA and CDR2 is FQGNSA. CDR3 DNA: TGTGCCAGCACCTTCTTTGCGGGAATCGGTGGGGAGACCCAGTACTTC. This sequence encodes CASTFFAGIGGETQYF.

The CDR3 loop reads CASSYGLAGGEVETQYF. The CDR3 region has the DNA TGTGCCAGCAGCTACGGACTAGCGGGGGGTGAGGTTGAGACCCAGTACTTC. The chain uses TRBV7-7 and TRBJ2-5; 14 bases map to TRBD2. The J segment lost 5 bases and the V segment lost 4 bases, leaving 9 bases of the junction unmatched. Germline CDR1 SSHAT, CDR2 FNYEAQ (reference sequence). This CDR3 has 17 residues.

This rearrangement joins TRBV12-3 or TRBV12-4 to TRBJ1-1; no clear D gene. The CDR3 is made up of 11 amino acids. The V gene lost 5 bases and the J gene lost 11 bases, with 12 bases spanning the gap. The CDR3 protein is CASSASSEAFF. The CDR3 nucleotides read TGTGCCAGCAGTGCAAGTAGTGAGGCTTTCTTT.

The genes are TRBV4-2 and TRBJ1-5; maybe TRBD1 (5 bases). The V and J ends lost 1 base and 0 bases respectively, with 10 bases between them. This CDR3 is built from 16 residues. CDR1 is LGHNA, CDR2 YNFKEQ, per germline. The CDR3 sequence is CASSQVRAHSNQPQHF. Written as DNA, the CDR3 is TGTGCCAGCAGCCAAGTCAGGGCCCATAGCAATCAGCCCCAGCATTTT.

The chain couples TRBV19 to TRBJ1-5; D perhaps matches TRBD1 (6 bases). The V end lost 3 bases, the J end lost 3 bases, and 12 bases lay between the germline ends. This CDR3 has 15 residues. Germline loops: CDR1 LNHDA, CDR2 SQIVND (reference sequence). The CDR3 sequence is CASSISLGANQPQHF. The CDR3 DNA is TGTGCCAGTAGTATTAGTCTGGGGGCCAATCAGCCCCAGCATTTT. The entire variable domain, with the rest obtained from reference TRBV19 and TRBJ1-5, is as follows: DGGITQSPKYLFRKEGQNVTLSCEQNLNHDAMYWYRQDPGQGLRLIYYSQIVNDFQKGDIAEGYSVSREKKESFPLTVTSAQKNPTAFYLCASSISLGANQPQHFGDGTRLSIL.

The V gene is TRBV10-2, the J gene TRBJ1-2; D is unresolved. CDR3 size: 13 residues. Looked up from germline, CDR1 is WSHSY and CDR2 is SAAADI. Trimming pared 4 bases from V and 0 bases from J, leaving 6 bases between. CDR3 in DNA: TGCGCCAGCAGTGGTGCGTCTAACTATGGCTACACCTTC. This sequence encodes CASSGASNYGYTF.

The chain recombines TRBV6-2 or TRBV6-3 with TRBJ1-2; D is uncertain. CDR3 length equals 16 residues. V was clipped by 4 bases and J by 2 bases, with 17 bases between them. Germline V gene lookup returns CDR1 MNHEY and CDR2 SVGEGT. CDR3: CASSSWESRTNYGYTF. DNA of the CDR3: TGTGCCAGCAGTTCTTGGGAGAGTCGTACAAACTATGGCTACACCTTC.

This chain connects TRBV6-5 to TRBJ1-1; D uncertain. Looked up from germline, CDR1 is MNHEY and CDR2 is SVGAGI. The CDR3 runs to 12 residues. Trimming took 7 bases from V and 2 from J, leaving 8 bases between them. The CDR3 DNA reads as TGTGCCAGCACCTTTTATAACACTGAAGCTTTCTTT. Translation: CASTFYNTEAFF.

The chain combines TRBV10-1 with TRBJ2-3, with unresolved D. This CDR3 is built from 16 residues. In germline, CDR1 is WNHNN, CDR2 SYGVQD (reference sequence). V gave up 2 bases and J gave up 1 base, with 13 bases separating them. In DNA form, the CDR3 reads TGCGCCAGCAGTGAGATGGCAGCCCAGGGCACAGATACGCAGTATTTT. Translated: CASSEMAAQGTDTQYF.

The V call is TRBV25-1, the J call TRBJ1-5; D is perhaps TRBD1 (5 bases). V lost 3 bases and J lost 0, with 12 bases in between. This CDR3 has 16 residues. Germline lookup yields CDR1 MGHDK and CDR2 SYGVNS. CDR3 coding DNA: TGTGCCAGCAGTGATGTCCGTGACAGTAGCAATCAGCCCCAGCATTTT. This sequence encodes CASSDVRDSSNQPQHF. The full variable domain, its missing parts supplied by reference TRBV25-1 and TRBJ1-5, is EADIYQTPRYLVIGTGKKITLECSQTMGHDKMYWYQQDPGMELHLIHYSYGVNSTEKGDLSSESTVSRIRTEHFPLTLESARPSHTSQYLCASSDVRDSSNQPQHFGDGTRLSIL.

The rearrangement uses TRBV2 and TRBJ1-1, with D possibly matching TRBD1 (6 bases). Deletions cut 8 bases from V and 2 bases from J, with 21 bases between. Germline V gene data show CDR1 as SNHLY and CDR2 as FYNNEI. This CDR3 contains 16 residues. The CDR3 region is CASLRGLRGTNTEAFF. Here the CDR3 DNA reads TGTGCCAGCCTTCGGGGATTAAGGGGGACAAACACTGAAGCTTTCTTT.

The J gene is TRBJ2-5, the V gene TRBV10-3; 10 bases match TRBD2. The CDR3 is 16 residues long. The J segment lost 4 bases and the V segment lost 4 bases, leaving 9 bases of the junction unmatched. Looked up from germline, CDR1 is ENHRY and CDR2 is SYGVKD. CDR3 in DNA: TGTGCCATCAGTGCGCAAGCGGGGGGGCCGGGAGAGACCCAGTACTTC. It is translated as CAISAQAGGPGETQYF.